The entry below gives a single TCR beta chain sequence along with its context. What it recognizes is unknown. The CDR3 extends over 13 amino acids. Germline assignment: CDR1 SGDLS and CDR2 YYNGEE. V lost 1 base, J lost 5 bases, and 9 bases lay in between. Method: immunoSEQ multiplex PCR; TCRdb's copy keeps in-frame clones and lacks some. The sample records 43,000 or so clones, roughly 84% being singletons. The data originate from a study of Ad26.COV2.S vaccination and SARS-CoV-2 variants. General study results and limits: Non-spike TCR breadth did not differ much between vaccine and placebo recipients. From the TCR breadth and depth analyses, total T cell responses may have been underestimated. Vaccine recipients posted higher spike-specific TCR breadth than their placebo counterparts.

Here the sequenced sample was peripheral blood, taken after recovery from COVID-19. This sequence originates from a human donor who had recovered from COVID-19. V usage is TRBV9 and J usage is TRBJ2-5, with a weak D call TRBD2 (6 bases). The CDR3 reads CASSVSGRETQYF. Written as DNA, the CDR3 is TGTGCCAGCAGCGTATCAGGGAGGGAGACCCAGTACTTC.